This T cell receptor (beta chain) was obtained from a study of PD-1 blockade in classical Hodgkin lymphoma. Sample time point: cycle 4 day 1 (C4D1), after 5 to 7 weeks of nivolumab. All patients relapsed after autologous stem cell transplantation, and brentuximab vedotin exposure varied. CDR1 and CDR2 from the germline V gene are MNHEY and SMNVEV (reference sequence). V shed 6 bases and J 2 bases; nucleotides not matched to a gene: 4. CDR3 length equals 14 residues. Study results and limitations: TCR diversity in CD4+, not CD8+, cells rose significantly by C4D1. Before treatment, TCR diversity in newly diagnosed patients was reportedly lower than in healthy donors. Complete responders' baseline diversity resembled that of newly diagnosed patients.

This clone is a singleton in its sample. Its antigen is still unknown. Profiling relied on immunoSEQ multiplex PCR, and the TCRdb table lists in-frame clones only, not all of them. The repertoire includes roughly 100,000 clones, about 92% of them detected once, and around a fifth sits in the top ten. The source is a human donor with classical Hodgkin lymphoma. The chain recombines TRBV27 with TRBJ1-2; 9 positions match TRBD1. Sample: peripheral blood mononuclear cells (PBMCs), taken before the fourth cycle of nivolumab. DNA of the CDR3: TGTGCCAGCAGAGGCGGACAGGGGAACTATGGCTACACCTTC. It yields the protein CASRGGQGNYGYTF.